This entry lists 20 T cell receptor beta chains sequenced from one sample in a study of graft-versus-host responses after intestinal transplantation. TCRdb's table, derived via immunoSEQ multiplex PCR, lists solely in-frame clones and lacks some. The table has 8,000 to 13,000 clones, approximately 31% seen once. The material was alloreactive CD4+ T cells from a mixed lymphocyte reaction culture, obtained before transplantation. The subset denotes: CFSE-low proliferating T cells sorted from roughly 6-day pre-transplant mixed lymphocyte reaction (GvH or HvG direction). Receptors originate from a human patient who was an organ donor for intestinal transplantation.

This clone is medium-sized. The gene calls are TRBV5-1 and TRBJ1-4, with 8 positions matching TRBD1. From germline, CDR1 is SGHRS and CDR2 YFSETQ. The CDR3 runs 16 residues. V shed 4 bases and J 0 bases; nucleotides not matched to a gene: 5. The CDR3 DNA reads TGCGCCAGCAGCGAAAGGACAGGGCCAACTAATGAAAAACTGTTTTTT. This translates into CASSERTGPTNEKLFF.

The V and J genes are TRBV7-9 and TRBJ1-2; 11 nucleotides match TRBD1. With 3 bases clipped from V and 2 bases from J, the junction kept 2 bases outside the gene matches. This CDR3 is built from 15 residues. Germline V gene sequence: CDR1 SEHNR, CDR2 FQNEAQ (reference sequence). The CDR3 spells CASSFRDRGNYGYTF. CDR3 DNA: TGTGCCAGCAGCTTTAGGGACAGGGGGAACTATGGCTACACCTTC.

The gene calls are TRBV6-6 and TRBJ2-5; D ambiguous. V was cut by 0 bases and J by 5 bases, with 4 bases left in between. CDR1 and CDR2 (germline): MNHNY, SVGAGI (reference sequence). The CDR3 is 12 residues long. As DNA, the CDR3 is TGTGCCAGCAGTTACTCGAGGGAGACCCAGTACTTC. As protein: CASSYSRETQYF.

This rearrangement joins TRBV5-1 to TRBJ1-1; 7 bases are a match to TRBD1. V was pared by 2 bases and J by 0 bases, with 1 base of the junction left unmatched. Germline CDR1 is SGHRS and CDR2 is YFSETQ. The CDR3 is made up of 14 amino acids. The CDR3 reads CASSFQGVNTEAFF. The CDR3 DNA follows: TGCGCCAGCAGCTTTCAGGGGGTGAACACTGAAGCTTTCTTT.

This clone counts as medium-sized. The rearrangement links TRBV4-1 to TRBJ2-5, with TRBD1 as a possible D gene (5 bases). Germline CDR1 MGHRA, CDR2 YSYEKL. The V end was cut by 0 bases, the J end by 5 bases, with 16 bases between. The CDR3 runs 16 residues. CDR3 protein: CASSQDRGSRLETQYF. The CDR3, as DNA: TGCGCCAGCAGCCAAGATAGGGGTAGCAGGTTGGAGACCCAGTACTTC.

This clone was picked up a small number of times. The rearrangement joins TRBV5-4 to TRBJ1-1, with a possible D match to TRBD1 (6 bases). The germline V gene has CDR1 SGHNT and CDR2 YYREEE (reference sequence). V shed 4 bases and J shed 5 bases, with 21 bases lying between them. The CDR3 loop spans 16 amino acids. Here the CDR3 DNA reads TGTGCCAGCAGCCAAGGGACGGACCAGGGGTATACTGAAGCTTTCTTT. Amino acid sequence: CASSQGTDQGYTEAFF.

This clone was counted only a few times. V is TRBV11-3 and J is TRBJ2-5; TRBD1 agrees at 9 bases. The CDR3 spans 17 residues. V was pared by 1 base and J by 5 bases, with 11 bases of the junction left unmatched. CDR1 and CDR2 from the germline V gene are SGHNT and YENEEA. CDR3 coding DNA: TGTGCCAGCAGCTTAGGTTCTGACAGGGGGGGCTCGGAGACCCAGTACTTC. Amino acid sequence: CASSLGSDRGGSETQYF.

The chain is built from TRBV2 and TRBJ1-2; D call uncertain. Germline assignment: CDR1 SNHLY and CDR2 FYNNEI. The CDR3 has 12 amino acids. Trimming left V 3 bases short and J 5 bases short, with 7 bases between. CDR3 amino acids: CASSDMGYGYTF. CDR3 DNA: TGTGCCAGCAGTGATATGGGGTATGGCTACACCTTC. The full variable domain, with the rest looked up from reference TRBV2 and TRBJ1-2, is EPEVTQTPSHQVTQMGQEVILRCVPISNHLYFYWYRQILGQKVEFLVSFYNNEISEKSEIFDDQFSVERPDGSNFTLKIRSTKLEDSAMYFCASSDMGYGYTFGSGTRLTVV.

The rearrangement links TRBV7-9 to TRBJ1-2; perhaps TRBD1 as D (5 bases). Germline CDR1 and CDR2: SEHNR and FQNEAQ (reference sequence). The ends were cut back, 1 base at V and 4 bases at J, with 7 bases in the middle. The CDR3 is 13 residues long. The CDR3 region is CASSLGDPYGYTF. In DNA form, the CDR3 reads TGTGCCAGCAGCTTAGGGGACCCCTATGGCTACACCTTC. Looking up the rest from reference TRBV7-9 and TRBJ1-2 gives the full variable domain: DTGVSQNPRHKITKRGQNVTFRCDPISEHNRLYWYRQTLGQGPEFLTYFQNEAQLEKSRLLSDRFSAERPKGSFSTLEIQRTEQGDSAMYLCASSLGDPYGYTFGSGTRLTVV.

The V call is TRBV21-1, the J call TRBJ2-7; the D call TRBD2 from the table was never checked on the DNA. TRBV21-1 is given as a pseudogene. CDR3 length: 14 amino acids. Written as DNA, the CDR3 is TGTGCCAGCAGCAACGGCGGGGGGCAGGACGAGCAGTACTTC. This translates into CASSNGGGQDEQYF.

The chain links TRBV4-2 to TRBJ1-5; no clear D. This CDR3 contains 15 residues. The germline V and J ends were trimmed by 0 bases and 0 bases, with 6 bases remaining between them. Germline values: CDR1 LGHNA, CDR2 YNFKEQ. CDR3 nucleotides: TGTGCCAGCAGCCAAGAGGGATATAGCAATCAGCCCCAGCATTTT. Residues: CASSQEGYSNQPQHF.

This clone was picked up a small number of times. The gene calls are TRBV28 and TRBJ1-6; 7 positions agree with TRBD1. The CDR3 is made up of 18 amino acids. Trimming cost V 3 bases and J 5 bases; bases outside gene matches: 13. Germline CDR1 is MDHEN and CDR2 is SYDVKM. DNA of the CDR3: TGTGCCAGCAGTTTCTCCCCGACAGGGCCCGCACATAATTCACCCCTCCACTTT. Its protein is CASSFSPTGPAHNSPLHF.

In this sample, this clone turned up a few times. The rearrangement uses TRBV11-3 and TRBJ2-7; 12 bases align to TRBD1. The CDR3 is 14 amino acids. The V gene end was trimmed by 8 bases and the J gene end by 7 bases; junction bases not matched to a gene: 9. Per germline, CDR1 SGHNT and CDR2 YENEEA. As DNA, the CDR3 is TGTGCCAGCTCCCGGGACAGGGGGCTGGGGGAGCAGTACTTC. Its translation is CASSRDRGLGEQYF.

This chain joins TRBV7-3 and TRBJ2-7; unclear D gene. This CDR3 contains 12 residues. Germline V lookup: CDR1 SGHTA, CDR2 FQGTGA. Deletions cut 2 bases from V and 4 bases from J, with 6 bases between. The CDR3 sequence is CASSLAVYEQYF. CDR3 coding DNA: TGTGCCAGCAGCTTAGCGGTGTACGAGCAGTACTTC.

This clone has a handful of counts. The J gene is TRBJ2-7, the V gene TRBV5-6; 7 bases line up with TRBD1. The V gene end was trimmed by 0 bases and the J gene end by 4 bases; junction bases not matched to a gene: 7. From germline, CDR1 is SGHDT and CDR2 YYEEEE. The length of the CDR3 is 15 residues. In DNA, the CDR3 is TGTGCCAGCAGCTTGGGACCAGGGGGAACGTACGAGCAGTACTTC. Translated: CASSLGPGGTYEQYF.

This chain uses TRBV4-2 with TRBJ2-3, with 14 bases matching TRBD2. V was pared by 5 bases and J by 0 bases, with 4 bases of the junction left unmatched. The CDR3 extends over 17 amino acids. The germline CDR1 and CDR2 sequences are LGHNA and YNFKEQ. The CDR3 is CASSLTSGGASTDTQYF. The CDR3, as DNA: TGTGCCAGCAGCTTGACTAGCGGGGGGGCTAGCACAGATACGCAGTATTTT.

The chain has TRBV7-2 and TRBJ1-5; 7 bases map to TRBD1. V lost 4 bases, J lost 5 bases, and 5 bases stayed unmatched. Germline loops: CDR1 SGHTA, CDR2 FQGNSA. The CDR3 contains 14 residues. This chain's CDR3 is CASSSGGVHQPQHF. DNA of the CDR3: TGTGCCAGCAGCTCAGGGGGAGTCCATCAGCCCCAGCATTTT.

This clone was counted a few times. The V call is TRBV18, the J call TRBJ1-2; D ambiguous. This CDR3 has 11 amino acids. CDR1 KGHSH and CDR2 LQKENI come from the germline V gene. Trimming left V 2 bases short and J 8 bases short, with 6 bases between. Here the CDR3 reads CASSPGEGYTF. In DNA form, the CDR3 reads TGTGCCAGCTCACCAGGGGAAGGCTACACCTTC.

In nucleotides, the CDR3 is TGCGCCAGCAGCCAAGATCTTCGTTACCCCGCGGCCCAGCATTTT. Translated: CASSQDLRYPAAQHF. The chain links TRBV4-1 to TRBJ1-5, with unresolved D. The CDR3 has 15 residues. The V gene's germline CDR1 is MGHRA and CDR2 YSYEKL. Trimming took 0 bases from V and 11 from J, leaving 17 bases between them.

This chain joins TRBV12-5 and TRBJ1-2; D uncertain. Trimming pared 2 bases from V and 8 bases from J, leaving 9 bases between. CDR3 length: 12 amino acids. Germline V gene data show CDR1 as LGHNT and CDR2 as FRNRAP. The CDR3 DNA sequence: TGTGCTAGTGGTTTGCCCGAAGTGGGCTACACCTTC. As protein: CASGLPEVGYTF.